This TCR beta chain was found in a study of blood T cells in healthy people across ages. Study overall: The capture of about one barcoded beta molecule per two T cells was achieved by template switching. Study results and caveats: For the donors, CMV status was unknown and possibly confounded expanded clonotype changes. More naive CD4+ cells and higher diversity were found in long-lived than in aged donors.

A second PCR of 7 to 11 cycles used a sample-barcoded 5' primer and a J-beta primer mix. Each cDNA was tagged by a template-switch adaptor containing 12 random nucleotides. TCRdb re-derived calls from the 5' RACE reads in MiXCR, one entry per CDR3 protein. The sample holds roughly 700,000 distinct CDR3 sequences, about half seen once. Per the germline V gene, CDR1 is MNHEY and CDR2 is SVGEGT. The CDR3 extends over 19 amino acids. On this clonotype itself: As yet, its antigen is unknown.

The receptor comes from a woman aged 60-75 years in good health. The chain uses TRBV6-2 or TRBV6-3 and TRBJ2-1; 10 bases line up with TRBD2. The J call may be faulty, since TRBJ2-7 better matches the DNA end. Material: blood. The CDR3 is CASRGASGRSKGSYNEQYF. The CDR3 DNA follows: TGTGCCAGCAGGGGGGCTAGCGGGAGAAGCAAAGGGTCCTACAATGAGCAGTACTTC.